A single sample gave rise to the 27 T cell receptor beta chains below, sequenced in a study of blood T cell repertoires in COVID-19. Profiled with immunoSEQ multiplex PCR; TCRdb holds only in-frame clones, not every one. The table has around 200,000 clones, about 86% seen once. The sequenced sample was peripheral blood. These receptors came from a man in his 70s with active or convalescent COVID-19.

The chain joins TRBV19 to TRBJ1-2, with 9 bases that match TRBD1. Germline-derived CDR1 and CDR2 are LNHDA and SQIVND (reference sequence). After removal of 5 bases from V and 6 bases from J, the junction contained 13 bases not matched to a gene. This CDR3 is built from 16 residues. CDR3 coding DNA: TGTGCCAGTAGTCCTCGGGACAGGGTCATGAGGGATGGCTACACCTTC. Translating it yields CASSPRDRVMRDGYTF.

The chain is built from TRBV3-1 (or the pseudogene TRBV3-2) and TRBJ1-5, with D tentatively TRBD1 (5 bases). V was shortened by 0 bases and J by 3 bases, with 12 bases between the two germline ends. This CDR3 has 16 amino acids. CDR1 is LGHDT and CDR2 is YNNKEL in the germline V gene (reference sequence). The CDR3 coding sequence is TGTGCCAGCAGCCAAGATGGAGGGGAAATCAATCAGCCCCAGCATTTT. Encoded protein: CASSQDGGEINQPQHF.

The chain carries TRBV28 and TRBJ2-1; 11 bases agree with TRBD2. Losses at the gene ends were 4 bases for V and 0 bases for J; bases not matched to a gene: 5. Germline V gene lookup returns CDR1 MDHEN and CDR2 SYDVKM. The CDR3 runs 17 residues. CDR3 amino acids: CASSSRLAGFSYNEQFF. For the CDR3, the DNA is TGTGCCAGCAGTTCCCGACTAGCGGGGTTCTCCTACAATGAGCAGTTCTTC.

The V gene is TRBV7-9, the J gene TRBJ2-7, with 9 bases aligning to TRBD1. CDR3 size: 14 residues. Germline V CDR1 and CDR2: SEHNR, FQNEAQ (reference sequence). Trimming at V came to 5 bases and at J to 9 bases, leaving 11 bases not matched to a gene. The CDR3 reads CASSPPGTGSGQYF. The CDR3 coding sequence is TGTGCCAGCAGCCCACCAGGGACAGGGAGTGGGCAGTACTTC.

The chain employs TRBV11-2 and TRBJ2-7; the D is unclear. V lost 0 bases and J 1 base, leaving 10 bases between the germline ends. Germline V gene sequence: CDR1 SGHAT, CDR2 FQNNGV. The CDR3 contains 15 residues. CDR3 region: CASSLEGRSSYEQYF. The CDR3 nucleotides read TGTGCCAGCAGCTTAGAGGGCCGCAGTTCCTACGAGCAGTACTTC.

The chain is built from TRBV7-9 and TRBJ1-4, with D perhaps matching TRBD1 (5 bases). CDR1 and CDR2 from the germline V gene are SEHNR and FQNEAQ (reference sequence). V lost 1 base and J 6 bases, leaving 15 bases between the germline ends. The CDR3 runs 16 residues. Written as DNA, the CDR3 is TGTGCCAGCAGCTTAGTTGTCAGGGCCCAAGATGAAAAACTGTTTTTT. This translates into CASSLVVRAQDEKLFF.

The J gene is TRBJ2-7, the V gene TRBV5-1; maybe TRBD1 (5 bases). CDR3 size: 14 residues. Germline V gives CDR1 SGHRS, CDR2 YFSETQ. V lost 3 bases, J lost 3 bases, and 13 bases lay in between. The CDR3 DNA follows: TGCGCCAGCAGCTCCGCAGGGCGCTTCTACGAGCAGTACTTC. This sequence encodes CASSSAGRFYEQYF.

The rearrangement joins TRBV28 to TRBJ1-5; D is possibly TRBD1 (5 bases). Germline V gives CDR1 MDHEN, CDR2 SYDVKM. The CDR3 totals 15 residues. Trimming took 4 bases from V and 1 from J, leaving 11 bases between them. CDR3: CASSWGLRSNQPQHF. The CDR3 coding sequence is TGTGCCAGCAGTTGGGGACTCCGGAGCAATCAGCCCCAGCATTTT.

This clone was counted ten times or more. CDR3 coding DNA: TGTGCCAGCAGCGCGGCGACTCTGGCGATTGGGGAGCTGTTTTTT. This sequence encodes CASSAATLAIGELFF. V and J are TRBV11-2 and TRBJ2-2; unclear D gene. CDR3 length: 15 residues. CDR1 is SGHAT, CDR2 FQNNGV, per germline. Deletions cut 5 bases from V and 8 bases from J, with 18 bases between.

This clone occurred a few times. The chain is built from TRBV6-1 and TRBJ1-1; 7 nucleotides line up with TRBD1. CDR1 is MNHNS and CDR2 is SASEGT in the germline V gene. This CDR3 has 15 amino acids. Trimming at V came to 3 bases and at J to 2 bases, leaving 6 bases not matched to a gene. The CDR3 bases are TGTGCCAGCAGTGACGCGGGACAGCCAAACACTGAAGCTTTCTTT. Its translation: CASSDAGQPNTEAFF.

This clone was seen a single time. The CDR3 reads CASSSGGSSYEQYF. For the CDR3, the DNA is TGTGCCAGCAGTTCTGGCGGGAGTTCCTACGAGCAGTACTTC. This sequence joins TRBV28 and TRBJ2-7; 7 nucleotides match TRBD2. Trimming at V came to 4 bases and at J to 1 base, leaving 4 bases not matched to a gene. Germline CDR1 is MDHEN and CDR2 is SYDVKM. The CDR3 runs to 14 residues.

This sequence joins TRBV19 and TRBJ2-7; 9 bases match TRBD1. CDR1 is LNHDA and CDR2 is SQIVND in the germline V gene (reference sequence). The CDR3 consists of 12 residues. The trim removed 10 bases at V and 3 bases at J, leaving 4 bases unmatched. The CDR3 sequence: CATGTGFYEQYF. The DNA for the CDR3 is TGTGCCACCGGGACAGGGTTCTACGAGCAGTACTTC. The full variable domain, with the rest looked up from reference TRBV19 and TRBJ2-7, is DGGITQSPKYLFRKEGQNVTLSCEQNLNHDAMYWYRQDPGQGLRLIYYSQIVNDFQKGDIAEGYSVSREKKESFPLTVTSAQKNPTAFYLCATGTGFYEQYFGPGTRLTVT.

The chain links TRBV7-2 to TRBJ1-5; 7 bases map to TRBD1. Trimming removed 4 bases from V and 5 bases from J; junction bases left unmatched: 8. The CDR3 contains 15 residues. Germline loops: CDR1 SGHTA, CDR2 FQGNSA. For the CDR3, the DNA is TGTGCCAGCAGCTCCAGGACAGGCCGTCATCAGCCCCAGCATTTT. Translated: CASSSRTGRHQPQHF.

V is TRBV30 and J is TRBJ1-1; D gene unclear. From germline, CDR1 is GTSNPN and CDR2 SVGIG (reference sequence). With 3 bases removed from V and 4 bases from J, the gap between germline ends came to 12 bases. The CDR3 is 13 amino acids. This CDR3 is CAWRPPEGTEAFF. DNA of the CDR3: TGTGCCTGGAGGCCCCCGGAGGGCACTGAAGCTTTCTTT.

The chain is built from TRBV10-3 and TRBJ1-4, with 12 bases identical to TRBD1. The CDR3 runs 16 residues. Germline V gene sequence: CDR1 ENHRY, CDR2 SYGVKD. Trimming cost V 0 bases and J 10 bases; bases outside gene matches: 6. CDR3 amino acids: CAISESGGTGGGKLFF. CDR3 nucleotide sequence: TGTGCCATCAGTGAGTCTGGGGGGACAGGGGGCGGAAAACTGTTTTTT.

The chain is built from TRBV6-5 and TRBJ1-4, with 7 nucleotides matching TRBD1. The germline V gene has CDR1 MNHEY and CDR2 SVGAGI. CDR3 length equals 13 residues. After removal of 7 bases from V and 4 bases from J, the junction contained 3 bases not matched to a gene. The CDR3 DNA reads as TGTGCCAGCAAGGGACAGTTTAATGAAAAACTGTTTTTT. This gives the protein CASKGQFNEKLFF.

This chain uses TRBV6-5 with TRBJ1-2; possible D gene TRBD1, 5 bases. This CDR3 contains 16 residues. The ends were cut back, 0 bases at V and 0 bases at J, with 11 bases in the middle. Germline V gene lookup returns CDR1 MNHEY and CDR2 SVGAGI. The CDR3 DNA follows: TGTGCCAGCAGTTACTCGTACAGGACCACTAACTATGGCTACACCTTC. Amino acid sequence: CASSYSYRTTNYGYTF.

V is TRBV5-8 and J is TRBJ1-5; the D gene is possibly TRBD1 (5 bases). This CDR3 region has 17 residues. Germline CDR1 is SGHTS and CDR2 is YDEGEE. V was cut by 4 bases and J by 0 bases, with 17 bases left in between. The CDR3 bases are TGTGCCAGCAGCCCCGGACATTTACGGATTAGCAATCAGCCCCAGCATTTT. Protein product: CASSPGHLRISNQPQHF.

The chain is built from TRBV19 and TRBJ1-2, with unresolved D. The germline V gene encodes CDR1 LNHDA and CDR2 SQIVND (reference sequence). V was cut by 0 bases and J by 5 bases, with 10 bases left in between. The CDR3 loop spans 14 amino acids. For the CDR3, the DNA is TGTGCCAGTAGTATAGATCCCCGAGGGTATGGCTACACCTTC. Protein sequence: CASSIDPRGYGYTF. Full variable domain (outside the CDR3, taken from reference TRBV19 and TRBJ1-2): DGGITQSPKYLFRKEGQNVTLSCEQNLNHDAMYWYRQDPGQGLRLIYYSQIVNDFQKGDIAEGYSVSREKKESFPLTVTSAQKNPTAFYLCASSIDPRGYGYTFGSGTRLTVV.

CDR3 sequence reads: CASSPYQGNQPQHF. In DNA form, the CDR3 reads TGTGCCAGCTCACCATATCAGGGCAATCAGCCCCAGCATTTT. This chain links TRBV18 with TRBJ1-5; D is ambiguous. The CDR3 has 14 amino acids. Trimming took 2 bases from V and 2 from J, leaving 7 bases between them. Germline loops: CDR1 KGHSH, CDR2 LQKENI.

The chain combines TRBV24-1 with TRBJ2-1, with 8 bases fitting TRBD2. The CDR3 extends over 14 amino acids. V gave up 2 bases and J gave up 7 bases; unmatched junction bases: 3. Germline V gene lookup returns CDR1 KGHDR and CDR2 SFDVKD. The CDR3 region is CATSDSLAGNEQFF. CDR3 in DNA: TGTGCCACCAGTGATTCTCTAGCGGGTAATGAGCAGTTCTTC.

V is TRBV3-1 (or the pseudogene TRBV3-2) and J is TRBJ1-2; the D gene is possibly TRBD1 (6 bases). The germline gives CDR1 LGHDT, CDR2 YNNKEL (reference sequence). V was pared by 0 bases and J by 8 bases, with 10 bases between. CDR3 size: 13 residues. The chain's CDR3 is CASSQDDRIGYTF. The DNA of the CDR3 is TGTGCCAGCAGCCAAGATGACAGGATCGGCTACACCTTC.

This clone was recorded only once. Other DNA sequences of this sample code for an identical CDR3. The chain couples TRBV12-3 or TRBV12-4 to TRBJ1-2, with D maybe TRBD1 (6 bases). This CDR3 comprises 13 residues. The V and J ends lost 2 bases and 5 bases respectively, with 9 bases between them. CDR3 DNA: TGTGCCAGCAGTTTAAGGACAGCTTATGGCTACACCTTC. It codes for CASSLRTAYGYTF.

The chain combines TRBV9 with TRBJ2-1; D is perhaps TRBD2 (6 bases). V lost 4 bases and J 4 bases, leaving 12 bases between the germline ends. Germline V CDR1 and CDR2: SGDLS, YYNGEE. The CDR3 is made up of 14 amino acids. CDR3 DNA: TGTGCCAGCAGCCGGGGGTGGCGGTACAATGAGCAGTTCTTC. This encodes CASSRGWRYNEQFF. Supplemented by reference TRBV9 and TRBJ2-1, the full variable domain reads DSGVTQTPKHLITATGQRVTLRCSPRSGDLSVYWYQQSLDQGLQFLIQYYNGEERAKGNILERFSAQQFPDLHSELNLSSLELGDSALYFCASSRGWRYNEQFFGPGTRLTVL.

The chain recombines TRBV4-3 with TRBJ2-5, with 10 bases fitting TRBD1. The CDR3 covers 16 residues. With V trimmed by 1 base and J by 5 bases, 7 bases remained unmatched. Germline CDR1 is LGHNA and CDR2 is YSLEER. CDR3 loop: CASSQVAGQGRETQYF. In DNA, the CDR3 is TGCGCCAGCAGCCAAGTGGCGGGACAGGGGAGGGAGACCCAGTACTTC.

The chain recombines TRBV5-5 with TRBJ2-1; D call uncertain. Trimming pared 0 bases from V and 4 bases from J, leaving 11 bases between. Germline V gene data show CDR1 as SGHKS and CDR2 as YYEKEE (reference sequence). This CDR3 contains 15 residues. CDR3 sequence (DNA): TGTGCCAGCAGCTTGGTTGTTTCCACTTACAATGAGCAGTTCTTC. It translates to CASSLVVSTYNEQFF.

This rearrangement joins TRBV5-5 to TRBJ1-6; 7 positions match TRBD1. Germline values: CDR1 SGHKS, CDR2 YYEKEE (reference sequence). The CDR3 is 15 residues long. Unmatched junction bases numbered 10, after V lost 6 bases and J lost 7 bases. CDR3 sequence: CASNHDRVSNSPLHF. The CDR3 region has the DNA TGTGCCAGCAATCACGACAGGGTTAGCAATTCACCCCTCCACTTT.